This record covers a single TCR beta chain. The CDR3 is 12 residues long. CDR1 and CDR2 (germline): LNHDA, SQIVND (reference sequence). V was cut by 9 bases and J by 2 bases, with 9 bases left in between. TCRdb keeps only in-frame clones here, not all; method: immunoSEQ multiplex PCR. This sample has roughly 250,000 clones, with approximately 79% found just once. These data are taken from a study of blood T cell repertoires in COVID-19. The TCR originated in a woman older than 75 with active or convalescent COVID-19. Input material: peripheral blood. V gene TRBV19 combines with J gene TRBJ2-3; D possibly corresponds to TRBD2 (6 bases). Written as DNA, the CDR3 is TGTGCCAGCGGGGGACCCACAGATACGCAGTATTTT. It specifies CASGGPTDTQYF.